This T cell receptor beta chain appears in the sequencing data of a study of blood T cell repertoires in COVID-19. Study summary: The samples span acute and convalescent COVID-19 from the United States, Italy and Spain. The cDNA or gDNA used as material had been derived from T cells, B-cell-depleted T cells, or PBMCs.

Source study methods: Using reference gene primer amplification, nucleated cell counts were estimated. Some clones are missing from TCRdb's copy, which holds only in-frame ones; the method was immunoSEQ multiplex PCR. D and trimming come from the DNA, and the V and J calls and clone size come from that table. The table shows tens of thousands of clones, with 80% to 90% occurring only once. Per the germline V gene, CDR1 is SNHLY and CDR2 is FYNNEI. This CDR3 has 15 amino acids. Trimming removed 1 base at V and 3 bases at J, with 13 bases between. The TCR comes from a man aged 25-40 years with acute or convalescent COVID-19. The sample consisted of peripheral blood. The chain uses TRBV2 and TRBJ2-7; TRBD1 might be the D (6 bases). This CDR3 is CASSEGQGYLYEQYV. The CDR3 DNA is TGTGCCAGCAGTGAAGGTCAGGGGTACCTCTACGAGCAGTACGTC.